The source of this TCR beta chain is a study of cytomegalovirus exposure and HLA in healthy donors. The CDR3 is made up of 14 amino acids. V was cut by 3 bases and J by 2 bases, with 11 bases left in between. Germline CDR1 reads MGHRA; CDR2 reads YSYEKL. The PCR used 60 Vbeta and 13 Jbeta primers. Measured with immunoSEQ multiplex PCR; TCRdb has only the in-frame clones, and not every one. This sample yields 130,000 or so clones, of which almost 85% are seen a single time; roughly 3.2% belongs to the top ten. V usage is TRBV4-1 and J usage is TRBJ2-7; D is ambiguous. Sequencing was done on a sample of PBMCs. The sequence was collected from a man between 18 and 35 years old in good health and CMV-seropositive. CDR3 bases: TGCGCCAGCAGCCATCCACTCACTCCCTACGAGCAGTACTTC. Translation gives CASSHPLTPYEQYF.